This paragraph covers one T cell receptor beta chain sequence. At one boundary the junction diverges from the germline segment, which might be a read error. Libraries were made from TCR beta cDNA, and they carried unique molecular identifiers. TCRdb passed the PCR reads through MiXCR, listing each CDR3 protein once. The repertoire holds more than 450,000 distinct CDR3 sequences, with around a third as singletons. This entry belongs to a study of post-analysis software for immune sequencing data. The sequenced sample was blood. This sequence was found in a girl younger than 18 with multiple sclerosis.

The CDR3 region is CASSQEFSRLQDQGTQYF. The CDR3 DNA reads TGTGCCAGCAGCCAAGAGTTCAGCAGACTTCAAGATCAAGGGACCCAGTACTTC. V is TRBV3-1 and J is TRBJ2-5, with D uncertain. This CDR3 is 18 amino acids long. Germline-derived CDR1 and CDR2 are LGHDT and YNNKEL (reference sequence).